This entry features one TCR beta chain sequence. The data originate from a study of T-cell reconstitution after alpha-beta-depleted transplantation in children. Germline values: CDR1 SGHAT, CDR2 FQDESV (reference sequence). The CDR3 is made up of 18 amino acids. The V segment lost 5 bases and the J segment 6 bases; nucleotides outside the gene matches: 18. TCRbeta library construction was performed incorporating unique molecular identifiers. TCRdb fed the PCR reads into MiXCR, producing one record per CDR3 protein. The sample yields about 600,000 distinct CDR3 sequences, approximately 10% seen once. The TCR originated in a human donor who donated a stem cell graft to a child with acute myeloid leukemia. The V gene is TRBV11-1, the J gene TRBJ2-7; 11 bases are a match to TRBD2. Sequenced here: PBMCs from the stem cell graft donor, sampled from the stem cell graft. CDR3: CASSHPLAGDRISFEQYF. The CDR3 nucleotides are TGTGCCAGCAGCCACCCACTAGCGGGAGATCGGATTTCGTTCGAGCAGTACTTC.